This T cell receptor (beta chain) was captured in a study of blood T cells in healthy people across ages. Study-wide results and limits: PBMC samples, being unsorted, prevented any conclusive comparison of naive and antigen-experienced cells.

There are a few counts of this clonotype. What it binds is unknown. A J-beta primer mix and a sample-barcoded 5' primer were used in a second PCR of about 7 to 12 cycles. A 12-random-nucleotide template-switch adaptor tagged each cDNA molecule. Via MiXCR, TCRdb re-called the 5' RACE reads, giving one row per CDR3 protein. The sample carries about 730,000 distinct CDR3 sequences, roughly two fifths recorded once. Donation came from healthy Caucasian individuals in Russia who were aged about 6 to 95. V lost 8 bases, J lost 2 bases, and 8 bases stayed unmatched. Per the germline V gene, CDR1 is MNHNY and CDR2 is SVGAGI (reference sequence). This CDR3 comprises 15 residues.

The material sequenced was blood. The TCR was taken from a woman aged 60-70 years in good health. The chain links TRBV6-6 to TRBJ2-3; 9 nucleotides line up with TRBD2. The CDR3: CASLRSGGNTDTQYF. The CDR3 DNA reads TGTGCCAGCCTTCGTAGCGGGGGCAACACAGATACGCAGTATTTT.